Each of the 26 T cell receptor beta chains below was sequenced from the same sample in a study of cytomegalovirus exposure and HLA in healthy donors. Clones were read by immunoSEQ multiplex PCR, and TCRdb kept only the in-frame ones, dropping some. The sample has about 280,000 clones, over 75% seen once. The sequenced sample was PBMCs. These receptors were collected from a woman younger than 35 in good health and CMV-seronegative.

CDR3: CASSLAGLRSRPPGAFF. In nucleotides, the CDR3 is TGTGCCAGCAGCTTAGCGGGACTGCGGAGTCGGCCGCCTGGAGCTTTCTTT. The V and J genes are TRBV11-2 and TRBJ1-1; D is perhaps TRBD1 (5 bases). The V end lost 1 base, the J end lost 10 bases, and 25 bases lay between the germline ends. This CDR3 is 17 amino acids long. Germline loops: CDR1 SGHAT, CDR2 FQNNGV. The whole variable domain, remainder taken from reference TRBV11-2 and TRBJ1-1, is EAGVAQSPRYKIIEKRQSVAFWCNPISGHATLYWYQQILGQGPKLLIQFQNNGVVDDSQLPKDRFSAERLKGVDSTLKIQPAKLEDSAVYLCASSLAGLRSRPPGAFFGQGTRLTVV.

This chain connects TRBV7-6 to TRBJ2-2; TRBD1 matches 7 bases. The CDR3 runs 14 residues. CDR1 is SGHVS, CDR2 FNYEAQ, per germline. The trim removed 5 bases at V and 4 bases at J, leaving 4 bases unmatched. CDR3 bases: TGTGCCAGCAGCGAAACAGGGGTCACCGGGGAGCTGTTTTTT. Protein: CASSETGVTGELFF.

The CDR3 is CASSFAGQGFHEQYF. CDR3 bases: TGTGCCAGCAGCTTCGCGGGACAGGGTTTCCACGAGCAGTACTTC. The chain recombines TRBV5-5 with TRBJ2-7; 9 positions agree with TRBD1. Germline V lookup: CDR1 SGHKS, CDR2 YYEKEE (reference sequence). This CDR3 is 15 amino acids long. The ends lost 2 bases at V and 5 bases at J; junction bases unmatched: 8.

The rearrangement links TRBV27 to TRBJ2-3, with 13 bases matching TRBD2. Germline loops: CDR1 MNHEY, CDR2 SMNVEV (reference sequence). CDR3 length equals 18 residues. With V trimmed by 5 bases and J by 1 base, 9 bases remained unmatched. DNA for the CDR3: TGTGCCAGCAGTACCCGATCCGGGACTAGCGGGGGCACAGATACGCAGTATTTT. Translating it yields CASSTRSGTSGGTDTQYF.

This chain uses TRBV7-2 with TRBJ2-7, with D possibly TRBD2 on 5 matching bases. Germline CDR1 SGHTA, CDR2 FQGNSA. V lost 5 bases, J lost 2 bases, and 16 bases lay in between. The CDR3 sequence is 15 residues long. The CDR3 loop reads CASSPRGGSTYEQYF. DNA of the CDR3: TGTGCCAGCAGCCCCCGAGGAGGTTCAACCTACGAGCAGTACTTC. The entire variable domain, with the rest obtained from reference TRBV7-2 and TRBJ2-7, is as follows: GAGVSQSPSNKVTEKGKDVELRCDPISGHTALYWYRQSLGQGLEFLIYFQGNSAPDKSGLPSDRFSAERTGGSVSTLTIQRTQQEDSAVYLCASSPRGGSTYEQYFGPGTRLTVT.

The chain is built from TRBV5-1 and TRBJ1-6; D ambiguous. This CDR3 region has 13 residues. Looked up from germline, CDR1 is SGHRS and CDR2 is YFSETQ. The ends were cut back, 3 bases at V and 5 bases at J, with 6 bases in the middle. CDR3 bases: TGCGCCAGCAGCTCCGGGAATAATTCACCCCTCCACTTT. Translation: CASSSGNNSPLHF.

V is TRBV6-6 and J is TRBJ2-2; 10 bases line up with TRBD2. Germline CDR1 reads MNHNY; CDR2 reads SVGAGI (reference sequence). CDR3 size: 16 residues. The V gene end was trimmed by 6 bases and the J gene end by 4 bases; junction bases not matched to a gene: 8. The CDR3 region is CASSSSGRAFTGELFF. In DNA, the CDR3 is TGTGCCAGCAGCTCGAGCGGGAGGGCCTTCACCGGGGAGCTGTTTTTT.

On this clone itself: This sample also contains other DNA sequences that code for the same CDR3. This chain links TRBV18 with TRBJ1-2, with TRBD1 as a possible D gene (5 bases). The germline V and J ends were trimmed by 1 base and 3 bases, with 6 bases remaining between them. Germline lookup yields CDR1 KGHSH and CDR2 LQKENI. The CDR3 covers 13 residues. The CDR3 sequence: CASSPQGDYGYTF. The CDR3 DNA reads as TGTGCCAGCTCACCACAAGGGGACTATGGCTACACCTTC. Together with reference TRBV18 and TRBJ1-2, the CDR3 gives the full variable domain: NAGVMQNPRHLVRRRGQEARLRCSPMKGHSHVYWYRQLPEEGLKFMVYLQKENIIDESGMPKERFSAEFPKEGPSILRIQQVVRGDSAAYFCASSPQGDYGYTFGSGTRLTVV.

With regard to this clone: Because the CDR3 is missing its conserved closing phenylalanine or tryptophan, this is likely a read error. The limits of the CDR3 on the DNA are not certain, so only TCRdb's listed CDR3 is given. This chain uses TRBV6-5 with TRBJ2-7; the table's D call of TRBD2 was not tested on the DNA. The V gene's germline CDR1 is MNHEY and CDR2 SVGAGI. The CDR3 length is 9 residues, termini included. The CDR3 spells CASSYSNCP.

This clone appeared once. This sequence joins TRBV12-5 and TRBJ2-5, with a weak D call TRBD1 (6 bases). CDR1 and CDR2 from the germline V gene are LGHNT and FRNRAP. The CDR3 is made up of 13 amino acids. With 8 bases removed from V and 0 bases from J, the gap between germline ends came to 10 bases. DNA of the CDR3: TGTGCTAGTTCCACAGGGTACCAAGAGACCCAGTACTTC. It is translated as CASSTGYQETQYF.

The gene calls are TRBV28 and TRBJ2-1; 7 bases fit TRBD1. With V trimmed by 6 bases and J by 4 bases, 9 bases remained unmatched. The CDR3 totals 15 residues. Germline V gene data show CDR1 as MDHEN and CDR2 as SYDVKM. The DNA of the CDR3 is TGTGCCAGCAGAAACGGGACAGCACGTTACAATGAGCAGTTCTTC. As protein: CASRNGTARYNEQFF.

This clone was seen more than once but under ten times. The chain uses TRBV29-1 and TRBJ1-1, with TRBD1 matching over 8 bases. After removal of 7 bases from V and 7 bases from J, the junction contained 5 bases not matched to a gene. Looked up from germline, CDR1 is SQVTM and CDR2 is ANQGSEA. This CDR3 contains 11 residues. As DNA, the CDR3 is TGCAGCGGGGGACAGGTGGGTGAAGCTTTCTTT. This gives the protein CSGGQVGEAFF.

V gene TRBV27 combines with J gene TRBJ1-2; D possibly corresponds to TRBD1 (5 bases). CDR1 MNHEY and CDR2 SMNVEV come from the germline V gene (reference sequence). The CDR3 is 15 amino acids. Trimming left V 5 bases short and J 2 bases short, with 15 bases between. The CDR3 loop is CASSALTRGNYGYTF. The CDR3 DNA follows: TGTGCCAGCAGTGCTCTGACTAGGGGAAACTATGGCTACACCTTC.

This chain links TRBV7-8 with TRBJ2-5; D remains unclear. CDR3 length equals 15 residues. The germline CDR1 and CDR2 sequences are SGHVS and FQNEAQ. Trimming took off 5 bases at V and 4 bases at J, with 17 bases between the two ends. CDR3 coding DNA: TGTGCCAGCAGCGGTGACGGGTTTCTACGAGAGACCCAGTACTTC. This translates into CASSGDGFLRETQYF.

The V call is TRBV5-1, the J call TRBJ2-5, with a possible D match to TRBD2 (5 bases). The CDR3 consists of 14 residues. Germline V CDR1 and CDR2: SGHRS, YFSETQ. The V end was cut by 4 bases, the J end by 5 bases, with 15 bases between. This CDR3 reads CASSRGRSMETQYF. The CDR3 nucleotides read TGCGCCAGCAGCCGGGGTCGCAGTATGGAGACCCAGTACTTC.

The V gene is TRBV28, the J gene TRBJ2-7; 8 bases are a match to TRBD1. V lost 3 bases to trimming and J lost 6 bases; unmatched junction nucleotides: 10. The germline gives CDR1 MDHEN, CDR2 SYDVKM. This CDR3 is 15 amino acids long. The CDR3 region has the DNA TGTGCCAGCAGTTTTCTCCCCGGACAGGGAGGCGAGCAGTACTTC. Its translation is CASSFLPGQGGEQYF.

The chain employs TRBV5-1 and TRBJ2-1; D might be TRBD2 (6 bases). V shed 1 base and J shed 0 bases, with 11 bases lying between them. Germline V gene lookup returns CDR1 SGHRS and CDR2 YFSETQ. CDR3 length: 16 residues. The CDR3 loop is CASSLIGGSSYNEQFF. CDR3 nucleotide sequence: TGCGCCAGCAGCTTGATCGGAGGGAGCTCCTACAATGAGCAGTTCTTC. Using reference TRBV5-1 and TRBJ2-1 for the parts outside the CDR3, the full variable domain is KAGVTQTPRYLIKTRGQQVTLSCSPISGHRSVSWYQQTPGQGLQFLFEYFSETQRNKGNFPGRFSGRQFSNSRSEMNVSTLELGDSALYLCASSLIGGSSYNEQFFGPGTRLTVL.

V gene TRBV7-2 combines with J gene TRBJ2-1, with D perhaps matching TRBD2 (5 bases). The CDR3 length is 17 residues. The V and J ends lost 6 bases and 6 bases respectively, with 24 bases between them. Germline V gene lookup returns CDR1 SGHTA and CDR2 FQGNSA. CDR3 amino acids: CASRRPDPTRALNEQFF. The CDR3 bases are TGTGCCAGCAGACGCCCAGACCCAACTAGAGCGCTCAATGAGCAGTTCTTC.

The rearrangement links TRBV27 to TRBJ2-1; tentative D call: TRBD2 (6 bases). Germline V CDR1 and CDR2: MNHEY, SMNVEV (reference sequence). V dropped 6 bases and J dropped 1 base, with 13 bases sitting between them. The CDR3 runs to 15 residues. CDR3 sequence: CASRWTEGSYNEQFF. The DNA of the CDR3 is TGTGCCAGCAGATGGACGGAGGGGTCCTACAATGAGCAGTTCTTC.

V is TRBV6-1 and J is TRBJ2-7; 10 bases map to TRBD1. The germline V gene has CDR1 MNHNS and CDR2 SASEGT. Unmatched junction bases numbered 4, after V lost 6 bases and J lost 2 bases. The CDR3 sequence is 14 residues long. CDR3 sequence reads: CASRRGTGAYEQYF. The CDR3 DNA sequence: TGTGCCAGCAGACGGGGGACAGGGGCCTACGAGCAGTACTTC.

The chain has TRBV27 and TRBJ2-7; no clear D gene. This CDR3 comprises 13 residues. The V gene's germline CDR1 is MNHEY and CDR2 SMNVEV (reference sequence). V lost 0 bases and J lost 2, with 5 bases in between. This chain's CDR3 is CASSLSEPYEQYF. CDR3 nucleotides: TGTGCCAGCAGTTTATCGGAGCCCTACGAGCAGTACTTC.

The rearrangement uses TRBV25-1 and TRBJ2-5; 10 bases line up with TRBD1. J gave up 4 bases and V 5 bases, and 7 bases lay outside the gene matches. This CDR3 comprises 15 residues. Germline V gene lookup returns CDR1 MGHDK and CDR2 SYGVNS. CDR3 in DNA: TGTGCCAGCAGTCCCCCCGGGACAGGGGTAGAGACCCAGTACTTC. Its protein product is CASSPPGTGVETQYF.

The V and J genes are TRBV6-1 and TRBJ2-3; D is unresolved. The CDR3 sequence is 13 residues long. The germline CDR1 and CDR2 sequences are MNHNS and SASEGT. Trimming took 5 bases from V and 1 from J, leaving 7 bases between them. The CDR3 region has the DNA TGTGCCAGCAGTCGCACTGGCACAGATACGCAGTATTTT. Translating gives CASSRTGTDTQYF.

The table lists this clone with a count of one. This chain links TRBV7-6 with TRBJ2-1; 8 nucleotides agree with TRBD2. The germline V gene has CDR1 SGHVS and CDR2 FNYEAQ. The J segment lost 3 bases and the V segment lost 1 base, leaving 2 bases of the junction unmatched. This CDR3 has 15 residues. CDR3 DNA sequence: TGTGCCAGCAGCTTAGTCCGGGGGGGCTACAATGAGCAGTTCTTC. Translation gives CASSLVRGGYNEQFF.

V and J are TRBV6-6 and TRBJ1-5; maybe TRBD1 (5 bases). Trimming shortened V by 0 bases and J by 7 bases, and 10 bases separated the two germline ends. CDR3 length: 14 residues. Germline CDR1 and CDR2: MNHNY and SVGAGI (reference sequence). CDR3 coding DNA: TGTGCCAGCAGTTACTCGACGGGGGGACAGCCCCAGCATTTT. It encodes CASSYSTGGQPQHF.

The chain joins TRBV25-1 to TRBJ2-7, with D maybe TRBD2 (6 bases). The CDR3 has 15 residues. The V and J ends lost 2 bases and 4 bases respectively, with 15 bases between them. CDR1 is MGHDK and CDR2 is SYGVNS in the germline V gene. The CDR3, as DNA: TGTGCCAGCAGTGAAGAGGTCGGGAGCCCGTACGAGCAGTACTTC. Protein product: CASSEEVGSPYEQYF.